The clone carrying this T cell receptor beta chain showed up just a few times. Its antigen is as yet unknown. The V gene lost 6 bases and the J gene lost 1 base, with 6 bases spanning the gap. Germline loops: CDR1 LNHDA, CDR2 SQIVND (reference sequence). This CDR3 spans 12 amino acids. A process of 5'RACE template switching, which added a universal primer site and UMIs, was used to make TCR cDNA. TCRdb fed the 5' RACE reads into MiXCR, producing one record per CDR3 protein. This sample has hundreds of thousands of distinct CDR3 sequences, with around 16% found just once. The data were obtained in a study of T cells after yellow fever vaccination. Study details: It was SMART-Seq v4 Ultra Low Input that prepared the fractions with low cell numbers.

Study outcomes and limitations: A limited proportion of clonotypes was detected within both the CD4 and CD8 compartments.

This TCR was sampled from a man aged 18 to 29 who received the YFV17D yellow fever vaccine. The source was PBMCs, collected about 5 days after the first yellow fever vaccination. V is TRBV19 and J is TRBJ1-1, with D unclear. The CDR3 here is CASRNTNTEAFF. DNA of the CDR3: TGTGCCAGTAGGAACACGAACACTGAAGCTTTCTTT.